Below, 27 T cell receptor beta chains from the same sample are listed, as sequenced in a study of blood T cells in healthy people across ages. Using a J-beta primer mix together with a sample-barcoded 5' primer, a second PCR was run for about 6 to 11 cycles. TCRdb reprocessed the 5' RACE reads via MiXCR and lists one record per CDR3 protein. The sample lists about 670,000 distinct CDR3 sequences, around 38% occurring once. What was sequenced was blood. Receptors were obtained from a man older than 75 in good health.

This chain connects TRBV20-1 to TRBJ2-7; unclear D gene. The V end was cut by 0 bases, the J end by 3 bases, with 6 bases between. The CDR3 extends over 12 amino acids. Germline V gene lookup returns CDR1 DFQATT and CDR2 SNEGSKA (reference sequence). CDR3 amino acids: CSAREQIYEQYF. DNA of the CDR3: TGCAGTGCTAGAGAGCAGATCTACGAGCAGTACTTC.

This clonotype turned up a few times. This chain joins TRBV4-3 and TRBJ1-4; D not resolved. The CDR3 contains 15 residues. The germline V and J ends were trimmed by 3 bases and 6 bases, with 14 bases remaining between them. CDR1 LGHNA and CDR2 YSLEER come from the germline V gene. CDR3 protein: CASSQDRARYEKLFF. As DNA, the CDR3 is TGCGCCAGCAGCCAGGATAGGGCTCGGTATGAAAAACTGTTTTTT.

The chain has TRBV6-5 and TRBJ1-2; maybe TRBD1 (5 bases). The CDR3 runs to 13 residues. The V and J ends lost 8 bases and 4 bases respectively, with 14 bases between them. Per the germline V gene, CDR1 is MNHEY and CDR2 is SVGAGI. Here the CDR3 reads CASRAGGVYGYTF. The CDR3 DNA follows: TGTGCCAGCCGTGCGGGGGGGGTCTATGGCTACACCTTC.

In DNA form, the CDR3 reads TGTGCCACCAGCCCAGGGACAGGAAGGCAGTATTTT. This encodes CATSPGTGRQYF. V gene TRBV24-1 combines with J gene TRBJ2-3; 8 bases map to TRBD1. V trimming: 7 bases; J trimming: 11 bases; junction bases outside the gene matches: 7. Per the germline V gene, CDR1 is KGHDR and CDR2 is SFDVKD. CDR3 length: 12 residues.

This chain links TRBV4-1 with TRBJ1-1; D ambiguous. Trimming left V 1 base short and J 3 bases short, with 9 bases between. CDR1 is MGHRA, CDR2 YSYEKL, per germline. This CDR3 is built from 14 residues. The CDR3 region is CASSQAERDTEAFF. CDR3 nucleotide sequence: TGCGCCAGCAGCCAAGCAGAGAGGGACACTGAAGCTTTCTTT.

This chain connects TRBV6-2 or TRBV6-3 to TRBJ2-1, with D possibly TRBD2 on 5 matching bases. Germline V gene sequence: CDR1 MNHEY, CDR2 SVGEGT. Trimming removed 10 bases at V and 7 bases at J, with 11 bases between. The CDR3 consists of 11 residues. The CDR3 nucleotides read TGTGCCACGGGAATCATGAATGAGCAGTTCTTC. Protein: CATGIMNEQFF.

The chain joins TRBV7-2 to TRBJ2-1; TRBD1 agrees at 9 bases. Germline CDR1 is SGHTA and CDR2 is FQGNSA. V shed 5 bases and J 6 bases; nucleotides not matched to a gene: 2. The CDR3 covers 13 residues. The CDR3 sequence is CASSRDRANEQFF. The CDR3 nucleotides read TGTGCCAGCAGCCGGGACAGGGCCAATGAGCAGTTCTTC.

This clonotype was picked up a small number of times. As DNA, the CDR3 is TGTGCCAGCAGCGTATCATGGGTCAGCTCCTACAATGAGCAGTTCTTC. It specifies CASSVSWVSSYNEQFF. This chain joins TRBV9 and TRBJ2-1; no firm D call. The length of the CDR3 is 16 residues. V lost 1 base and J lost 0, with 11 bases in between. Germline V CDR1 and CDR2: SGDLS, YYNGEE. The full variable domain, rest sourced from reference TRBV9 and TRBJ2-1, is DSGVTQTPKHLITATGQRVTLRCSPRSGDLSVYWYQQSLDQGLQFLIQYYNGEERAKGNILERFSAQQFPDLHSELNLSSLELGDSALYFCASSVSWVSSYNEQFFGPGTRLTVL.

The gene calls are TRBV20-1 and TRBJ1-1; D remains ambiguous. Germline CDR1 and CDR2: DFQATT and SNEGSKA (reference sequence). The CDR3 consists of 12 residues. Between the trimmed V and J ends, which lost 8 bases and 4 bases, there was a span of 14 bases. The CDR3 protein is CSPKRTLTEAFF. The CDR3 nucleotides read TGCAGTCCGAAGAGGACCCTCACTGAAGCTTTCTTT.

As DNA, the CDR3 is TGCAGTGCTGGGGGGACAGGGAATACGGAGACCCAGTACTTC. This codes for CSAGGTGNTETQYF. The chain uses TRBV20-1 and TRBJ2-5; 9 bases line up with TRBD1. Germline V CDR1 and CDR2: DFQATT, SNEGSKA (reference sequence). The CDR3 runs 14 residues. V lost 5 bases, J lost 5 bases, and 9 bases stayed unmatched.

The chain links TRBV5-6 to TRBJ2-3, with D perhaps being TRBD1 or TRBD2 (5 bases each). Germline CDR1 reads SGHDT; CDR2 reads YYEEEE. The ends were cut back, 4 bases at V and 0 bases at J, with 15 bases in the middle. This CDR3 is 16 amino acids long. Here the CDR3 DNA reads TGTGCCAGCAGCCCCTCCGGGACGCAGAGCACAGATACGCAGTATTTT. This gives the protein CASSPSGTQSTDTQYF.

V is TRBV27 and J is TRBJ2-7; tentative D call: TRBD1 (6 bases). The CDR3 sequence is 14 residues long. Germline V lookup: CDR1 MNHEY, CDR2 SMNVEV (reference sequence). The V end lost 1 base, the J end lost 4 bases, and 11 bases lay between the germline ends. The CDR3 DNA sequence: TGTGCCAGCAGTTTATACAGGGCGTCGTACGAGCAGTACTTC. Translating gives CASSLYRASYEQYF.

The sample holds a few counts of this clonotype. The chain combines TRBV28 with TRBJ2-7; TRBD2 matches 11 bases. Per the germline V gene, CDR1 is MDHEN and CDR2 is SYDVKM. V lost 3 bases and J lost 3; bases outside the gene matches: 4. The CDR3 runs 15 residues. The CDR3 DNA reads TGTGCCAGCAGTTTGACTAGCGGGATTGTCTACGAGCAGTACTTC. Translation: CASSLTSGIVYEQYF.

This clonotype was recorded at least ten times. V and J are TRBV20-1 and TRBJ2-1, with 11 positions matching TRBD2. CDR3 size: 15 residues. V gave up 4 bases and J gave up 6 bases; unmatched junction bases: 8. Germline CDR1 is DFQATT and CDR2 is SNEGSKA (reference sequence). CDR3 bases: TGCAGTGCTAAACGACTAGCGGGAAGGGGCAATGAGCAGTTCTTC. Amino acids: CSAKRLAGRGNEQFF.

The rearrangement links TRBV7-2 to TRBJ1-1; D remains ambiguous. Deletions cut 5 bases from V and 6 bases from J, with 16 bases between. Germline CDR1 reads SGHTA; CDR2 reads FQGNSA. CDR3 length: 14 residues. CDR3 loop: CASSPPTYWPEAFF. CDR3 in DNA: TGTGCCAGCAGCCCCCCGACGTATTGGCCTGAAGCTTTCTTT.

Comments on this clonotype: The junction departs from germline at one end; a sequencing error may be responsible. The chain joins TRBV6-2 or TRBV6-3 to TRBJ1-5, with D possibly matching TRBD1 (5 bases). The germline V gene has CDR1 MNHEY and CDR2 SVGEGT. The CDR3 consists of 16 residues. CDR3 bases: TGTGTCAGCAGTTACTCGGTGGGGGATAGCAATCAGCTCCAGCATTTT. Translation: CVSSYSVGDSNQLQHF.

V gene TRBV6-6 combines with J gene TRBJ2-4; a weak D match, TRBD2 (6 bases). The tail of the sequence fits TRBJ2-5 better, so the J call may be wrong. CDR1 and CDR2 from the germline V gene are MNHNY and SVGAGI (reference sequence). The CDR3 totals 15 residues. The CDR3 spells CASSENGTPGETQYF. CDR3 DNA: TGTGCCAGCAGCGAAAACGGGACTCCCGGGGAGACCCAGTACTTC.

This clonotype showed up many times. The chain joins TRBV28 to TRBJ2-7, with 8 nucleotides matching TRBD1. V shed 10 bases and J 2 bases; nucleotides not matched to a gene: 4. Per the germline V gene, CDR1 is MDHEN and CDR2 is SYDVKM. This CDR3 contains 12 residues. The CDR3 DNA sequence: TGTGCCACCGGACAGGGTACCTACGAGCAGTACTTC. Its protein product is CATGQGTYEQYF. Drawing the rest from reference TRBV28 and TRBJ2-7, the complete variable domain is DVKVTQSSRYLVKRTGEKVFLECVQDMDHENMFWYRQDPGLGLRLIYFSYDVKMKEKGDIPEGYSVSREKKERFSLILESASTNQTSMYLCATGQGTYEQYFGPGTRLTVT.

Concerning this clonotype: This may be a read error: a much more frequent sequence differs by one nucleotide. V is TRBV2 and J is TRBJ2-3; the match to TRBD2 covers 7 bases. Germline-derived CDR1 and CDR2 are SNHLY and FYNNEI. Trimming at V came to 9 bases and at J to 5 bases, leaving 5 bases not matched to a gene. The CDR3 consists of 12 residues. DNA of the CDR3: TGTGCCAGTGTCAGGGAGGGAGATACGCAGTATTTT. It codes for CASVREGDTQYF.

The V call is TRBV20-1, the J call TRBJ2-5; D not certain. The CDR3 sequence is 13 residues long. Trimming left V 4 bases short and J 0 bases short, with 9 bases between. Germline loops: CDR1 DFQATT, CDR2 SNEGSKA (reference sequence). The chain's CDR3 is CSAIMGYQETQYF. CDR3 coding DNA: TGCAGTGCTATAATGGGCTACCAAGAGACCCAGTACTTC.

The CDR3 is CASSNVVGTGGGSPLHF. The DNA for the CDR3 is TGTGCCAGCAGCAACGTCGTAGGGACAGGGGGGGGATCACCCCTCCACTTT. The V and J genes are TRBV7-9 and TRBJ1-6, with TRBD1 matching over 11 bases. The V segment lost 5 bases and the J segment 10 bases; nucleotides outside the gene matches: 13. The CDR3 has 17 amino acids. CDR1 and CDR2 (germline): SEHNR, FQNEAQ (reference sequence).

CDR3 residues: CSGGGYRPYNEQYF. The DNA for the CDR3 is TGCAGCGGAGGGGGGTATAGGCCGTACAATGAGCAGTACTTC. The rearrangement joins TRBV20-1 to TRBJ2-7; tentatively, D is TRBD1 or TRBD2 (6 bases each). Germline CDR1 DFQATT, CDR2 SNEGSKA (reference sequence). CDR3 length: 14 amino acids.

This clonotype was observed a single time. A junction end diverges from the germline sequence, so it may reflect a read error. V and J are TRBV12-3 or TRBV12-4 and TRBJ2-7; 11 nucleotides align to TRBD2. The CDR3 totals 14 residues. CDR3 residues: CASSVAGGQYEQYF. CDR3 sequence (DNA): TGTGCCAGCAGTGTAGCGGGGGGGCAGTACGAGCAGTACTTC.

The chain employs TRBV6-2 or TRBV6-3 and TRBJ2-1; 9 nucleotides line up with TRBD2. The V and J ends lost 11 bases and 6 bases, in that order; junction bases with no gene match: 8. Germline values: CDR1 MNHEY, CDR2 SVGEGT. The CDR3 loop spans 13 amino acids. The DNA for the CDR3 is TGTGCCTCATGCGGGAGGGCCGGCAATGAGCAGTTCTTC. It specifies CASCGRAGNEQFF.

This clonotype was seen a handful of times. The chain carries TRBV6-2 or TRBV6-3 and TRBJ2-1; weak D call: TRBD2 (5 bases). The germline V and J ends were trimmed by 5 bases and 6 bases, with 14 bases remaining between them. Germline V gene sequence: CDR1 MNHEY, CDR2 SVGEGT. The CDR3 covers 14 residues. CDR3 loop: CASSPTRAGNEQFF. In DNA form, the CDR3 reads TGTGCCAGCAGTCCCACTAGGGCGGGCAATGAGCAGTTCTTC.

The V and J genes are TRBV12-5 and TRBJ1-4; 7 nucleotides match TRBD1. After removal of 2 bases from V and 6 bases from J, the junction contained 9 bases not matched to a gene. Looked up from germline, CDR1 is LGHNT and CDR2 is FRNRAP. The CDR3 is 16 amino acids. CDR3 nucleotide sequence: TGTGCTAGTGGTTTGCCCGGACAGGATATAGATGAAAAACTGTTTTTT. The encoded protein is CASGLPGQDIDEKLFF.

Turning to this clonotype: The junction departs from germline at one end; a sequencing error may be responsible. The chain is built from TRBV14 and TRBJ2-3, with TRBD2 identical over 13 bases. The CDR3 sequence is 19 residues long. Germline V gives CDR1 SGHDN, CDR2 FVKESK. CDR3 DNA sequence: TGTGCCAGCAGCGTCCCCGGGACTAGCGGGGCTTCTAGCTCAGAGACGCAGTATTTT. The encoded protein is CASSVPGTSGASSSETQYF.